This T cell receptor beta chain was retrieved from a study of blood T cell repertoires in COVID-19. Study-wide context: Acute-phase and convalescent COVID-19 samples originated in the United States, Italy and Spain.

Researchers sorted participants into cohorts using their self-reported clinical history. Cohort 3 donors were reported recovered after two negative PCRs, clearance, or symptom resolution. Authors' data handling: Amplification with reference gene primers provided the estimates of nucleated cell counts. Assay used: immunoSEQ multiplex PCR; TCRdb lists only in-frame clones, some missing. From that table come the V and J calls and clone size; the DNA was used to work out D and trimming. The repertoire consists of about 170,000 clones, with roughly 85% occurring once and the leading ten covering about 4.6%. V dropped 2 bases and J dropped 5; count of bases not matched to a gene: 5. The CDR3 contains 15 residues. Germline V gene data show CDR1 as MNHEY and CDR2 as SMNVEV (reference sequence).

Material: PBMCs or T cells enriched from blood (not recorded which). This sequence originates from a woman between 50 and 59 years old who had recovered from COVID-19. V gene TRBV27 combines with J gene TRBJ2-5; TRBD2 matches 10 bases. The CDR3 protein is CASSLLAGDGETQYF. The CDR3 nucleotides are TGTGCCAGCAGTTTACTAGCGGGAGATGGGGAGACCCAGTACTTC.